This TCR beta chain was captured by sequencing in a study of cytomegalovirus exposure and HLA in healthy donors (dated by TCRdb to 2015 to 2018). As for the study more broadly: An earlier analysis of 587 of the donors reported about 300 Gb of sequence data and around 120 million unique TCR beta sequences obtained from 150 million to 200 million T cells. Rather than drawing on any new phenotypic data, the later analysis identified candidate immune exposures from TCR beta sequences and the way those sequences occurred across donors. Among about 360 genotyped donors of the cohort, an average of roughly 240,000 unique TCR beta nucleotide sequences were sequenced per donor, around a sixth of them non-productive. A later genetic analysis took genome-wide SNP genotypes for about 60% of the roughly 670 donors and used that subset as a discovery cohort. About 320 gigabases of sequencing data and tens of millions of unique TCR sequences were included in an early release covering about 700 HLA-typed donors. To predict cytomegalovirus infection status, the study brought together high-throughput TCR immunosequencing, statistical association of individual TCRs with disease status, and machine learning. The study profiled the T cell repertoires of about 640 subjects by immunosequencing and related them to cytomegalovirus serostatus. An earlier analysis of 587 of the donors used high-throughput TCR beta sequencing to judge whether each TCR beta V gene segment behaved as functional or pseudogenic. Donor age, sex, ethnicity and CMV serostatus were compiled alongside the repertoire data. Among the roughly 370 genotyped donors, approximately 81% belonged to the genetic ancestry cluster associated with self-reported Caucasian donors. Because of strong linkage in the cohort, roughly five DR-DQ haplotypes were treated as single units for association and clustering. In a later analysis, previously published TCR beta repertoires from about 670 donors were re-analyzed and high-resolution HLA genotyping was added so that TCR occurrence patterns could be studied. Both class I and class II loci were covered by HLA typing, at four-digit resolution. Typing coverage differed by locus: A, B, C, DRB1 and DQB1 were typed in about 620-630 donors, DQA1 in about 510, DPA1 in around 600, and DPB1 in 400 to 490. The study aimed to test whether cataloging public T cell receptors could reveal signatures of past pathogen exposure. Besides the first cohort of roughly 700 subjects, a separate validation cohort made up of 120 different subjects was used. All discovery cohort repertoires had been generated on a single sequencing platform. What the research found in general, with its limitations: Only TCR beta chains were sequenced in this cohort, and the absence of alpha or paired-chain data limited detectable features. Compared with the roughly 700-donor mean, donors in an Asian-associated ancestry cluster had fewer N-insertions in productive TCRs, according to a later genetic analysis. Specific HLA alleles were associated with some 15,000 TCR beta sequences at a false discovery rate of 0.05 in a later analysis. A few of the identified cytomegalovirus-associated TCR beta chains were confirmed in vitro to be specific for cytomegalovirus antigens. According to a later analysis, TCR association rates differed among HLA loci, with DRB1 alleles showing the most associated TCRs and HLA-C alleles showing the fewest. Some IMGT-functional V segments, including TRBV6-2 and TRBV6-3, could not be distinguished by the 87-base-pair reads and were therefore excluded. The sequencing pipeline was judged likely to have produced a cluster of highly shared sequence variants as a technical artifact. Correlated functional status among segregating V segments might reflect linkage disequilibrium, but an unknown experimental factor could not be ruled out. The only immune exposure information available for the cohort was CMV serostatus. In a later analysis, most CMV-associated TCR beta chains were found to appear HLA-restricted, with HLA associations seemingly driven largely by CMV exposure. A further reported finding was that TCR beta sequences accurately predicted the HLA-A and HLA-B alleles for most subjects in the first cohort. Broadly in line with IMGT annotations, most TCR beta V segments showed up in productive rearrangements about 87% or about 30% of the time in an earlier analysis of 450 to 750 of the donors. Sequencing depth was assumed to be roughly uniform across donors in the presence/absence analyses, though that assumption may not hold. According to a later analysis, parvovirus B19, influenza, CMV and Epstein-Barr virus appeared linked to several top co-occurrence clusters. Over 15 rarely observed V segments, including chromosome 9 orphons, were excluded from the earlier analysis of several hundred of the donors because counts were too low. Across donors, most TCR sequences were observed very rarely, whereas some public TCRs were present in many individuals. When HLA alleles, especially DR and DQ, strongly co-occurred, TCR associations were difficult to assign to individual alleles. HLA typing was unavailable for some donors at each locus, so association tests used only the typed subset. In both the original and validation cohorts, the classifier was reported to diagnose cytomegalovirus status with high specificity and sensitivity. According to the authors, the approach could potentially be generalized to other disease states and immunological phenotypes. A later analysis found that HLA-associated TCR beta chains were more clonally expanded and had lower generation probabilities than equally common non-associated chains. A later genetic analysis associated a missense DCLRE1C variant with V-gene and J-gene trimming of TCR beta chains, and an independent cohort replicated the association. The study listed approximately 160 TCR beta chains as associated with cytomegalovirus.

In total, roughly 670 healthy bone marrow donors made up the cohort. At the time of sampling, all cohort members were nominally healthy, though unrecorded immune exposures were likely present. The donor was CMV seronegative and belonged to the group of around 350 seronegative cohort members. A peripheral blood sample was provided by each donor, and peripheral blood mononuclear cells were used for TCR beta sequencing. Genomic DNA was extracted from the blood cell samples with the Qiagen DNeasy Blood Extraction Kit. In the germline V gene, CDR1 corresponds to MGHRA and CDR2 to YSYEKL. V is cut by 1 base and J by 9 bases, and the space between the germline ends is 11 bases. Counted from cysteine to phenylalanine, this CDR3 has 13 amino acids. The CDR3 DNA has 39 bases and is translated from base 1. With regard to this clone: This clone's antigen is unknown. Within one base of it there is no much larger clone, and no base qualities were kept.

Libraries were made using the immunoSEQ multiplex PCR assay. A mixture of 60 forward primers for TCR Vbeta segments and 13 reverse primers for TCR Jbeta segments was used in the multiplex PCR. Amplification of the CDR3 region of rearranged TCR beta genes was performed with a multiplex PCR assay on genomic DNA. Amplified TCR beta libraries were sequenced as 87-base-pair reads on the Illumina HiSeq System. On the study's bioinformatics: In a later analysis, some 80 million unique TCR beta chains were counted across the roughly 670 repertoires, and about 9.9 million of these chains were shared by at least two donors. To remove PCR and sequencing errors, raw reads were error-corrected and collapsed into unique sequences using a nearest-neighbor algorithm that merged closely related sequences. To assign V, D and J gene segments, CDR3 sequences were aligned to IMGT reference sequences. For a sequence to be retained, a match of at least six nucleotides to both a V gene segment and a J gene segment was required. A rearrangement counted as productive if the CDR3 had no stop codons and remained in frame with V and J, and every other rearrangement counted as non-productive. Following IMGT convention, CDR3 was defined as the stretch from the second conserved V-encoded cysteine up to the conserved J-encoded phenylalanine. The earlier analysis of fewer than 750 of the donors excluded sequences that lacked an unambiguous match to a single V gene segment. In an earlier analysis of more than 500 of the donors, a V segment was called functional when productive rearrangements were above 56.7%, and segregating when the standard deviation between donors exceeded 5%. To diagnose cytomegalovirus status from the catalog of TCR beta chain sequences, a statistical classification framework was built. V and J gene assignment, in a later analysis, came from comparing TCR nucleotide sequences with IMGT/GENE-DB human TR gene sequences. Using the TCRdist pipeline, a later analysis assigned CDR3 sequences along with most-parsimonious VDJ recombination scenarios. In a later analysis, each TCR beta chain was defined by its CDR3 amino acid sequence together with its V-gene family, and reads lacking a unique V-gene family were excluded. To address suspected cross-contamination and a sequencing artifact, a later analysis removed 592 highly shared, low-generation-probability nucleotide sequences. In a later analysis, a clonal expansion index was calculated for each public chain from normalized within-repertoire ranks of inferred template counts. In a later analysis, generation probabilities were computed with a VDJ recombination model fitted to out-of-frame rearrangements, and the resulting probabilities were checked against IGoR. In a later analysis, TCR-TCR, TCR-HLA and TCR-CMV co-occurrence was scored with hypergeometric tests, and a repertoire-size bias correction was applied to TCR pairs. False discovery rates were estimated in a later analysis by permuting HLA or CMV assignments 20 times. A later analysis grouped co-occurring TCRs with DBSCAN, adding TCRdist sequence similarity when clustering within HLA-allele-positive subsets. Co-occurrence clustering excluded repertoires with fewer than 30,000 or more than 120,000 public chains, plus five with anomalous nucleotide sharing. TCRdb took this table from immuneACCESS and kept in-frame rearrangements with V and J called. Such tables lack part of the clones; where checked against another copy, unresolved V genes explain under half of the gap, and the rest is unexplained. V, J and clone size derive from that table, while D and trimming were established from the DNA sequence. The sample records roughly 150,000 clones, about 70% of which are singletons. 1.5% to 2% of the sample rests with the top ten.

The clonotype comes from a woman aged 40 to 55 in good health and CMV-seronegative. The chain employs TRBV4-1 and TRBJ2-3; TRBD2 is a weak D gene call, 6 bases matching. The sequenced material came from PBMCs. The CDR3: CASSQARGRTQYF. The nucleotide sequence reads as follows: TGCGCCAGCAGCCAAGCGCGGGGAAGGACGCAGTATTTT.